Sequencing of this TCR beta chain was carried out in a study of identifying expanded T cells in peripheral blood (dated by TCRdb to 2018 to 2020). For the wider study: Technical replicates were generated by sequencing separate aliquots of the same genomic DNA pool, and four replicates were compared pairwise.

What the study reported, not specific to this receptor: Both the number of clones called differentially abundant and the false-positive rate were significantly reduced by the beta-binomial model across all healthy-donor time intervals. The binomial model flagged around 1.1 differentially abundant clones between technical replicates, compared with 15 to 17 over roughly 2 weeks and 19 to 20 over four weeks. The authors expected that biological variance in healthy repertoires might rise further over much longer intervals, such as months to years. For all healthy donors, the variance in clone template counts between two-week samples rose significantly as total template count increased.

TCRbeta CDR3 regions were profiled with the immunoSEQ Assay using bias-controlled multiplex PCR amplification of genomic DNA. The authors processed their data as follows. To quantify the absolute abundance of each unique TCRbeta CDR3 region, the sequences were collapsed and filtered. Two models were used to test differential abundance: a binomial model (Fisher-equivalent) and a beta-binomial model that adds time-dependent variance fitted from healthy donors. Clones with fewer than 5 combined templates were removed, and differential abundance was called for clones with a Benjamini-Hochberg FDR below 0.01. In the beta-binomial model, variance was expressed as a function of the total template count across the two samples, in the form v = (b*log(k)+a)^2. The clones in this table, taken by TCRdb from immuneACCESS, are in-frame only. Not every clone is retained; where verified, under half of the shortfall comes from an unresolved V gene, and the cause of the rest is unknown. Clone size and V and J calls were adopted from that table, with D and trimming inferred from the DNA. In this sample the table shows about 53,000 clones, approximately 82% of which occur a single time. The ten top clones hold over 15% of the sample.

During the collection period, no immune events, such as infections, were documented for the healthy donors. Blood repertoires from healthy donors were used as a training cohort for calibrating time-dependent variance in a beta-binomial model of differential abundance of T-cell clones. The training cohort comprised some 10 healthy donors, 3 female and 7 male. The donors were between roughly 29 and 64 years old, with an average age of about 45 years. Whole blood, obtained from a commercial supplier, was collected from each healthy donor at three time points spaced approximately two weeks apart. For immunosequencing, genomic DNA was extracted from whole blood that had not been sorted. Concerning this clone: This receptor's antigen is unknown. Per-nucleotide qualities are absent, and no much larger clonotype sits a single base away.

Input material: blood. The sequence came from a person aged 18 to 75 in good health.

Here the CDR3 is given as CASSVRQGGTGNTIYF. The sequence in DNA is TGTGCCAGCAGCGTAAGACAGGGGGGAACTGGAAACACCATATATTTT. This sequence uses TRBV7-2 and TRBJ1-3; TRBD1 aligns with 9 central bases. After removal of 5 bases from V and 2 bases from J, the junction retains 7 bases not matched to a gene. From the cysteine up to the phenylalanine, the CDR3 has a length of 16 residues. CDR3 DNA is the only sequence kept; it has 48 bases, read in frame from the first base. Per the germline V gene, SGHTA is the CDR1 and FQGNSA is the CDR2.